Each of the 22 T cell receptor beta chains below was sequenced from the same sample in a study of immune evolution from preneoplasia to lung adenocarcinoma. The protocol was immunoSEQ multiplex PCR, while the TCRdb copy is restricted to in-frame clones and leaves out a portion. Among around 10,000 clones listed, approximately 85% were seen once. The sequenced sample consisted of FFPE minimally invasive lung adenocarcinoma tissue. Receptor source: an older person with lung adenocarcinoma.

The V gene is TRBV9, the J gene TRBJ2-3; the match to TRBD2 covers 9 bases. J was trimmed by 1 base and V by 3 bases; bases with no gene match: 0. The germline gives CDR1 SGDLS, CDR2 YYNGEE. The CDR3 has 14 amino acids. CDR3 coding DNA: TGTGCCAGCAGCGCTAGCGGGGGCACAGATACGCAGTATTTT. This codes for CASSASGGTDTQYF.

This clone was observed a few times. This chain uses TRBV7-6 with TRBJ2-7; D gene uncertain. Germline loops: CDR1 SGHVS, CDR2 FNYEAQ. The CDR3 is made up of 14 amino acids. The V gene lost 2 bases and the J gene lost 6 bases, with 14 bases spanning the gap. The CDR3 protein is CASSLYRTDGEQYF. DNA of the CDR3: TGTGCCAGCAGCTTATACCGGACGGACGGCGAGCAGTACTTC.

This chain links TRBV11-2 with TRBJ1-6, with D possibly being TRBD1 (6 bases). Germline V gene sequence: CDR1 SGHAT, CDR2 FQNNGV. The CDR3 covers 13 residues. V was clipped by 5 bases and J by 14 bases, with 16 bases between them. The CDR3 DNA reads as TGTGCCAGCAGCATCAGTACCCAGGGGTCCCTCCACTTT. Its translation: CASSISTQGSLHF.

The V call is TRBV27, the J call TRBJ1-1; D gene ambiguous. The CDR3 is 14 residues long. The V end was cut by 6 bases, the J end by 0 bases, with 11 bases between. In germline, CDR1 is MNHEY, CDR2 SMNVEV (reference sequence). CDR3 nucleotides: TGTGCCAGCAGCCGGACCGTTATGAACACTGAAGCTTTCTTT. Translation: CASSRTVMNTEAFF.

The table lists this clone with a count of one. The chain couples TRBV28 to TRBJ1-1, with TRBD1 identical over 10 bases. This CDR3 has 14 residues. V shed 6 bases and J 5 bases; nucleotides not matched to a gene: 6. CDR1 MDHEN and CDR2 SYDVKM come from the germline V gene. The CDR3 nucleotides read TGTGCCAGCAGGTCGGGACAGGGGACTACTGAAGCTTTCTTT. Translated, it gives CASRSGQGTTEAFF.

V is TRBV5-5 and J is TRBJ2-3; perhaps TRBD1 as D (5 bases). The CDR3 contains 14 residues. CDR1 and CDR2 from the germline V gene are SGHKS and YYEKEE (reference sequence). The germline V and J ends were trimmed by 4 bases and 1 base, with 10 bases remaining between them. This CDR3 is CASSTGQGTDTQYF. The CDR3 bases are TGTGCCAGCAGCACCGGACAAGGCACAGATACGCAGTATTTT.

V is TRBV19 and J is TRBJ2-1; D gene uncertain. Germline V gene sequence: CDR1 LNHDA, CDR2 SQIVND (reference sequence). Deletions cut 4 bases from V and 6 bases from J, with 10 bases between. The CDR3 totals 13 residues. The CDR3: CASSSEERNEQFF. The CDR3 coding sequence is TGTGCCAGTAGTAGCGAGGAACGCAATGAGCAGTTCTTC.

V and J are TRBV5-8 and TRBJ1-5; maybe TRBD1 (5 bases). This CDR3 spans 15 amino acids. Trimming removed 4 bases at V and 5 bases at J, with 16 bases between. Germline V gene sequence: CDR1 SGHTS, CDR2 YDEGEE. The CDR3 protein is CASSPGSGVYQPQHF. The CDR3 DNA sequence: TGTGCCAGCAGCCCCGGATCGGGGGTCTATCAGCCCCAGCATTTT.

This sequence joins TRBV6-4 and TRBJ2-3, with no clear D. Germline loops: CDR1 MRHNA, CDR2 SNTAGT. With 3 bases removed from V and 6 bases from J, the gap between germline ends came to 16 bases. CDR3 length equals 15 residues. CDR3 nucleotide sequence: TGTGCCAGCAGTGATTCTGGAGCTAGTGGTGATACGCAGTATTTT. It specifies CASSDSGASGDTQYF.

This chain links TRBV11-2 with TRBJ1-1, with D possibly matching TRBD1 (5 bases). This CDR3 is 15 amino acids long. CDR1 and CDR2 from the germline V gene are SGHAT and FQNNGV. V lost 1 base, J lost 5 bases, and 14 bases lay in between. This chain's CDR3 is CASSLARGKGTEAFF. In DNA, the CDR3 is TGTGCCAGCAGCTTAGCTCGGGGGAAAGGGACTGAAGCTTTCTTT.

The chain links TRBV27 to TRBJ2-2; 9 bases fit TRBD2. With 2 bases clipped from V and 4 bases from J, the junction kept 14 bases outside the gene matches. CDR3 length: 19 amino acids. Germline CDR1 and CDR2: MNHEY and SMNVEV (reference sequence). As DNA, the CDR3 is TGTGCCAGCAGTTTAAGGTCGGCTAGCGGGGTGGGGAGCACCGGGGAGCTGTTTTTT. Protein sequence: CASSLRSASGVGSTGELFF.

The chain links TRBV19 to TRBJ2-3, with a weak D call TRBD2 (7 bases). V was pared by 8 bases and J by 6 bases, with 15 bases between. CDR1 is LNHDA and CDR2 is SQIVND in the germline V gene (reference sequence). The CDR3 totals 13 residues. CDR3: CASGGGGSDTQYF. CDR3 nucleotide sequence: TGTGCCAGTGGCGGCGGGGGCTCGGATACGCAGTATTTT.

This clone has a single count. This chain joins TRBV2 and TRBJ1-5; D might be TRBD1 (6 bases). The CDR3 is 14 amino acids. Trimming pared 7 bases from V and 4 bases from J, leaving 14 bases between. CDR1 and CDR2 from the germline V gene are SNHLY and FYNNEI. CDR3 sequence: CASKKGEGNQPQHF. The CDR3 bases are TGTGCCAGCAAAAAGGGGGAGGGTAATCAGCCCCAGCATTTT.

The chain couples TRBV10-3 to TRBJ2-1; D possibly corresponds to TRBD2 (6 bases). CDR1 ENHRY and CDR2 SYGVKD come from the germline V gene. V dropped 0 bases and J dropped 2 bases, with 8 bases sitting between them. CDR3 size: 15 residues. The CDR3 region is CAISESGSTYNEQFF. The CDR3 nucleotides read TGTGCCATCAGTGAGTCCGGGAGTACCTACAATGAGCAGTTCTTC.

The rearrangement joins TRBV7-6 to TRBJ2-6; no clear D. V gave up 5 bases and J gave up 0 bases, with 8 bases separating them. The CDR3 loop spans 15 amino acids. The germline V gene has CDR1 SGHVS and CDR2 FNYEAQ. CDR3 nucleotides: TGTGCCAGCAGCCCCCTGTTCTCTGGGGCCAACGTCCTGACTTTC. This sequence encodes CASSPLFSGANVLTF.

This clone occurred once. The V call is TRBV7-9, the J call TRBJ2-1; D is possibly TRBD1 or TRBD2 (5 bases each). Germline loops: CDR1 SEHNR, CDR2 FQNEAQ (reference sequence). This CDR3 is 13 amino acids long. The V end was cut by 5 bases, the J end by 13 bases, with 18 bases between. The CDR3 DNA sequence: TGTGCCAGCAGCCCTCCGGTGGGGGTCGTACAGTTCTTC. As protein: CASSPPVGVVQFF.

This clone has just a few counts. As DNA, the CDR3 is TGTGCCAGCAGCTTACTAGCGGGGGTCACCGGGGAGCTGTTTTTT. Translated: CASSLLAGVTGELFF. V and J are TRBV11-3 and TRBJ2-2; 10 nucleotides agree with TRBD2. With V trimmed by 2 bases and J by 4 bases, 1 base remained unmatched. The CDR3 loop spans 15 amino acids. From germline, CDR1 is SGHNT and CDR2 YENEEA.

The chain employs TRBV4-2 and TRBJ1-6; 7 bases fit TRBD1. The CDR3 has 17 amino acids. CDR1 is LGHNA, CDR2 YNFKEQ, per germline. Losses at the gene ends were 0 bases for V and 10 bases for J; bases not matched to a gene: 12. For the CDR3, the DNA is TGTGCCAGCAGCCAAGATCTAGCAAGGACAGGCGGGTCACCCCTCCACTTT. It codes for CASSQDLARTGGSPLHF.

The chain carries TRBV11-2 and TRBJ2-3; D might be TRBD2 (7 bases). Trimming shortened V by 1 base and J by 2 bases, and 10 bases separated the two germline ends. There are 15 residues in the CDR3. Germline V gene data show CDR1 as SGHAT and CDR2 as FQNNGV. CDR3: CASSLGGGNTDTQYF. As DNA, the CDR3 is TGTGCCAGCAGCTTAGGGGGGGGCAACACAGATACGCAGTATTTT. Complete variable domain (other parts from reference TRBV11-2 and TRBJ2-3): EAGVAQSPRYKIIEKRQSVAFWCNPISGHATLYWYQQILGQGPKLLIQFQNNGVVDDSQLPKDRFSAERLKGVDSTLKIQPAKLEDSAVYLCASSLGGGNTDTQYFGPGTRLTVL.

The CDR3 nucleotides are TGTGCCAGCGGGAATTCGGGGGCAGGAGGAGAGACCCAGTACTTC. Its protein is CASGNSGAGGETQYF. The V and J genes are TRBV27 and TRBJ2-5; D possibly matches TRBD1 or TRBD2 (6 bases each). Germline CDR1 MNHEY, CDR2 SMNVEV (reference sequence). The germline V and J ends were trimmed by 8 bases and 4 bases, with 20 bases remaining between them. The CDR3 sequence is 15 residues long.

This clone was detected once. The chain joins TRBV7-2 to TRBJ2-7, with 10 bases matching TRBD2. The V segment lost 5 bases and the J segment 3 bases; nucleotides outside the gene matches: 7. The CDR3 has 15 residues. CDR1 and CDR2 (germline): SGHTA, FQGNSA. This chain's CDR3 is CASSDPGLAVYEQYF. CDR3 sequence (DNA): TGTGCCAGCAGCGATCCAGGACTAGCGGTCTACGAGCAGTACTTC.

The rearrangement uses TRBV15 and TRBJ2-4; 9 nucleotides line up with TRBD1. CDR1 and CDR2 (germline): LNHNV, YYDKDF (reference sequence). Trimming cost V 0 bases and J 7 bases; bases outside gene matches: 4. There are 15 residues in the CDR3. The CDR3 protein is CATSREQGAQNIQYF. For the CDR3, the DNA is TGTGCCACCAGCAGAGAACAGGGGGCGCAGAACATTCAGTACTTC.